The rows below give T cell receptor beta chains drawn from one sample of a study of neurological immune-mediated disorders. MiXCR, applied by TCRdb to the 5' RACE reads, yields one record per CDR3 protein. Altogether tens of thousands of distinct CDR3 sequences are present, about 6% being singletons, with the ten largest covering 0.55% to 0.65%. The sequenced material came from CD4+ T cells from blood. These receptors were taken from a woman aged 40 to 50 in good health. Each CDR3 is given with its conserved first and last residue. The order of the fields is J gene, clone size, D gene, V gene, CDR3 protein, CDR3 DNA. The D gene is left open where the match is weak. A clone size is listed for some rows: how often the clone was seen (once, few, many), or a class if it is expanded.

j_gene: TRBJ2-4; abundance: many; d_gene: TRBD1; v_gene: TRBV29-1; CDR3aa: CSTWTGQNIQYF; CDR3nt: TGCAGCACATGGACAGGCCAAAACATTCAGTACTTC
j_gene: TRBJ2-4; abundance: many; d_gene: -; v_gene: TRBV7-2; CDR3aa: CASSLDRGGNIQYF; CDR3nt: TGTGCCAGCAGCTTAGACAGGGGAGGAAACATTCAGTACTTC
j_gene: TRBJ2-7; abundance: many; d_gene: TRBD2; v_gene: TRBV6-5; CDR3aa: CASTDGLARRGTYEQYF; CDR3nt: TGTGCCAGCACCGACGGACTAGCGAGGAGGGGTACCTACGAGCAGTACTTC
j_gene: TRBJ2-3; abundance: many; d_gene: TRBD2; v_gene: TRBV5-1; CDR3aa: CASSLAGTSVTDTQYF; CDR3nt: TGCGCCAGCAGCTTGGCCGGGACTAGCGTAACAGATACGCAGTATTTT
j_gene: TRBJ2-1; abundance: many; d_gene: -; v_gene: TRBV4-1; CDR3aa: CASSQEGGVGPYNEQFF; CDR3nt: TGCGCCAGCAGCCAAGAAGGGGGAGTGGGCCCCTACAATGAGCAGTTCTTC
j_gene: TRBJ1-2; abundance: many; d_gene: -; v_gene: TRBV5-6; CDR3aa: CASSLSPRGGYTF; CDR3nt: TGTGCCAGCAGCTTGAGCCCTCGGGGTGGCTACACCTTC
j_gene: TRBJ2-6; abundance: many; d_gene: -; v_gene: TRBV24-1; CDR3aa: CATSAASGANVLTF; CDR3nt: TGTGCCACCAGTGCGGCTTCTGGGGCCAACGTCCTGACTTTC
j_gene: TRBJ2-5; abundance: many; d_gene: -; v_gene: TRBV20-1; CDR3aa: CSAVGGGETQYF; CDR3nt: TGCAGTGCAGTGGGAGGGGGAGAGACCCAGTACTTC
j_gene: TRBJ2-1; abundance: many; d_gene: TRBD2; v_gene: TRBV6-5; CDR3aa: CASRSWLAGVRGSNEQFF; CDR3nt: TGTGCCAGCCGATCGTGGCTAGCGGGAGTCAGGGGGTCCAATGAGCAGTTCTTC
j_gene: TRBJ1-6; abundance: many; d_gene: -; v_gene: TRBV7-2; CDR3aa: CASSLGATYNSPLHF; CDR3nt: TGTGCCAGCAGCTTAGGGGCTACCTATAATTCACCCCTCCACTTT
j_gene: TRBJ1-4; abundance: many; d_gene: -; v_gene: TRBV14; CDR3aa: CASSQASGSHAKLFF; CDR3nt: TGTGCCAGCAGCCAAGCCTCCGGGTCCCACGCAAAACTGTTTTTT
j_gene: TRBJ2-1; abundance: -; d_gene: -; v_gene: TRBV11-2; CDR3aa: CAISPDQGGQSYNEQFF; CDR3nt: TGTGCCATCAGCCCGGACCAGGGGGGACAATCTTACAATGAGCAGTTCTTC
j_gene: TRBJ2-2; abundance: many; d_gene: -; v_gene: TRBV12-3/TRBV12-4; CDR3aa: CASSLGAGANTGELFF; CDR3nt: TGTGCCAGCAGTTTAGGTGCGGGTGCGAACACCGGGGAGCTGTTTTTT
j_gene: TRBJ2-5; abundance: many; d_gene: TRBD2; v_gene: TRBV6-5; CDR3aa: CASSQMGLAGQETQYF; CDR3nt: TGTGCCAGCAGTCAGATGGGACTAGCGGGTCAAGAGACCCAGTACTTC
j_gene: TRBJ1-2; abundance: few; d_gene: -; v_gene: TRBV20-1; CDR3aa: CSARDAVAYGYTF; CDR3nt: TGCAGTGCTAGAGACGCAGTGGCCTATGGCTACACCTTC
j_gene: TRBJ2-3; abundance: medium-sized; d_gene: TRBD1; v_gene: TRBV10-3; CDR3aa: CAISEGQGYTDTQYF; CDR3nt: TGTGCCATCAGTGAGGGACAGGGGTACACAGATACGCAGTATTTT
j_gene: TRBJ2-2; abundance: many; d_gene: TRBD1; v_gene: TRBV12-3/TRBV12-4; CDR3aa: CASRENRGDTGELFF; CDR3nt: TGTGCCAGCAGGGAAAACAGGGGCGACACCGGGGAGCTGTTTTTT
j_gene: TRBJ2-1; abundance: -; d_gene: -; v_gene: TRBV4-1; CDR3aa: CASSQLSVQIF; CDR3nt: TGCGCCAGCAGCCAACTATCCGTCCAAATCTTC
j_gene: TRBJ1-5; abundance: -; d_gene: -; v_gene: TRBV4-3; CDR3aa: CASSQGLGNQPQHF; CDR3nt: TGCGCCAGCAGCCAAGGGCTCGGCAATCAGCCCCAGCATTTT
j_gene: TRBJ2-5; abundance: many; d_gene: TRBD1; v_gene: TRBV2; CDR3aa: CASNKDRGKGETQYF; CDR3nt: TGTGCCAGCAACAAGGACAGGGGGAAGGGAGAGACCCAGTACTTC
j_gene: TRBJ2-7; abundance: many; d_gene: TRBD1; v_gene: TRBV29-1; CDR3aa: CSVESPDRGVNEQYF; CDR3nt: TGCAGCGTTGAAAGTCCTGACAGGGGTGTGAACGAGCAGTACTTC
j_gene: TRBJ2-1; abundance: many; d_gene: -; v_gene: TRBV20-1; CDR3aa: CSASFDTADEQFF; CDR3nt: TGCAGTGCTAGTTTTGACACGGCGGATGAGCAGTTCTTC
j_gene: TRBJ1-1; abundance: many; d_gene: -; v_gene: TRBV6-5; CDR3aa: CASLRGFEAFF; CDR3nt: TGTGCCAGCCTTAGAGGGTTCGAAGCTTTCTTT
j_gene: TRBJ2-1; abundance: many; d_gene: TRBD2; v_gene: TRBV29-1; CDR3aa: CSADGRGTSGAPHNEQFF; CDR3nt: TGCAGCGCCGACGGAAGGGGGACTAGCGGTGCCCCCCACAATGAGCAGTTCTTC
j_gene: TRBJ2-2; abundance: -; d_gene: TRBD2; v_gene: TRBV12-3/TRBV12-4; CDR3aa: CATREAGGENTGELFF; CDR3nt: TGTGCCACACGAGAAGCGGGAGGGGAGAACACCGGGGAGCTGTTTTTT
j_gene: TRBJ2-1; abundance: many; d_gene: -; v_gene: TRBV4-2; CDR3aa: CASSQDPRATHYNEQFF; CDR3nt: TGTGCCAGCAGCCAAGATCCGAGGGCCACTCACTACAATGAGCAGTTCTTC
j_gene: TRBJ2-2; abundance: -; d_gene: TRBD2; v_gene: TRBV6-1; CDR3aa: CASMLFWREEGTGELFF; CDR3nt: TGTGCCAGCATGCTCTTCTGGCGGGAGGAAGGCACCGGGGAGCTGTTTTTT
j_gene: TRBJ1-5; abundance: many; d_gene: -; v_gene: TRBV5-5; CDR3aa: CASSLEAGRNQPQHF; CDR3nt: TGTGCCAGCAGCTTGGAGGCAGGCCGCAATCAGCCCCAGCATTTT
j_gene: TRBJ2-2; abundance: many; d_gene: TRBD1; v_gene: TRBV10-3; CDR3aa: CAIRTGGTGELFF; CDR3nt: TGTGCCATTAGGACAGGGGGAACCGGGGAGCTGTTTTTT
j_gene: TRBJ1-2; abundance: many; d_gene: -; v_gene: TRBV12-3/TRBV12-4; CDR3aa: CASSRAYGYTF; CDR3nt: TGTGCCAGCAGCCGGGCCTATGGCTACACCTTC
j_gene: TRBJ2-3; abundance: many; d_gene: -; v_gene: TRBV5-1; CDR3aa: CASSFQGGLRDTQYF; CDR3nt: TGCGCCAGCAGCTTTCAGGGGGGGCTCCGAGATACGCAGTATTTT
j_gene: TRBJ2-5; abundance: -; d_gene: TRBD2; v_gene: TRBV7-3; CDR3aa: CASSRASGQETQYF; CDR3nt: TGTGCCAGCAGCCGGGCTAGCGGACAAGAGACCCAGTACTTC
j_gene: TRBJ2-1; abundance: many; d_gene: -; v_gene: TRBV6-6; CDR3aa: CASSYGGVYNEQFF; CDR3nt: TGTGCCAGCAGTTACGGGGGAGTCTACAATGAGCAGTTCTTC
j_gene: TRBJ1-1; abundance: -; d_gene: -; v_gene: TRBV29-1; CDR3aa: CNVGARGWKTEAFF; CDR3nt: TGCAACGTTGGGGCCAGGGGTTGGAAAACTGAAGCTTTCTTT
j_gene: TRBJ1-1; abundance: medium-sized; d_gene: -; v_gene: TRBV7-7; CDR3aa: CASSLEVNTEAFF; CDR3nt: TGTGCTAGCAGCTTAGAGGTGAACACTGAAGCTTTCTTT
j_gene: TRBJ1-2; abundance: once; d_gene: -; v_gene: TRBV5-1; CDR3aa: CASRLGGTSDYGYTF; CDR3nt: TGCGCCAGTAGATTGGGGGGGACATCAGACTATGGATACACCTTC
j_gene: TRBJ2-7; abundance: many; d_gene: -; v_gene: TRBV21-1; CDR3aa: CASSKVPSGGRYEQYF; CDR3nt: TGTGCCAGCAGCAAAGTACCCTCGGGGGGGCGGTACGAGCAGTACTTC
j_gene: TRBJ2-3; abundance: -; d_gene: TRBD1; v_gene: TRBV30; CDR3aa: CAWSWTGWTDTQYF; CDR3nt: TGTGCCTGGAGTTGGACAGGGTGGACAGATACGCAGTATTTT
j_gene: TRBJ2-3; abundance: many; d_gene: -; v_gene: TRBV6-2/TRBV6-3; CDR3aa: CASSLSEASSTDTQYF; CDR3nt: TGTGCCAGCAGCCTCTCGGAAGCGTCAAGCACAGATACGCAGTATTTT
j_gene: TRBJ1-2; abundance: many; d_gene: -; v_gene: TRBV20-1; CDR3aa: CSARGSPVEGYTF; CDR3nt: TGCAGTGCTAGGGGATCTCCAGTCGAGGGCTACACCTTC
j_gene: TRBJ2-2; abundance: many; d_gene: -; v_gene: TRBV5-1; CDR3aa: CASSSQGIIAGELFF; CDR3nt: TGCGCCAGCAGCTCACAGGGAATTATCGCCGGGGAGCTGTTTTTT
j_gene: TRBJ2-1; abundance: many; d_gene: TRBD2; v_gene: TRBV24-1; CDR3aa: CATGLAGDNEQFF; CDR3nt: TGTGCCACGGGTCTAGCGGGAGACAATGAGCAGTTCTTC
j_gene: TRBJ2-1; abundance: many; d_gene: TRBD2; v_gene: TRBV20-1; CDR3aa: CSARALPSRETFPNEQFF; CDR3nt: TGCAGTGCTAGAGCTCTACCCTCGCGGGAGACGTTCCCCAATGAGCAGTTCTTC
j_gene: TRBJ2-3; abundance: few; d_gene: -; v_gene: TRBV10-3; CDR3aa: CAISVEVAAPGTDTQYF; CDR3nt: TGTGCCATCAGTGTTGAGGTGGCGGCTCCTGGCACAGATACGCAGTATTTT
j_gene: TRBJ1-4; abundance: many; d_gene: TRBD1; v_gene: TRBV20-1; CDR3aa: CSATGTGGGKLFF; CDR3nt: TGCAGTGCAACCGGGACAGGGGGTGGAAAACTGTTTTTT